This T cell receptor beta chain stems from a study of radiotherapy plus CTLA-4 blockade in lung cancer. Overall study context: Objective responses occurred in around 18% of patients; around 28% had disease control. Study conclusions and caveats: Response was reportedly best predicted by early blood T cell clone dynamics, with interferon-beta. TCR clones from tumors expanded in blood after radiotherapy plus ipilimumab.

Trimming removed 5 bases from V and 3 bases from J; junction bases left unmatched: 7. The CDR3 consists of 16 residues. CDR1 and CDR2 (germline): LGHNA, YSLEER. Concerning this clone itself: What it binds is unknown.

TCRdb's copy holds only in-frame clones and misses some; the assay was immunoSEQ multiplex PCR. The sample carries more than 75,000 clones, roughly 74% recorded once. The chain joins TRBV4-3 to TRBJ1-4, with 9 bases matching TRBD1. Material: peripheral blood, obtained from a patient treated with radiotherapy plus ipilimumab. The receptor was derived from a human donor with non-small cell lung cancer who had a partial response to radiotherapy plus ipilimumab. Some clones in this sample may be carry-over from other donors' samples. The CDR3 reads CASSSDRGAANEKLFF. DNA of the CDR3: TGCGCCAGCAGCTCGGACAGGGGAGCAGCTAATGAAAAACTGTTTTTT.